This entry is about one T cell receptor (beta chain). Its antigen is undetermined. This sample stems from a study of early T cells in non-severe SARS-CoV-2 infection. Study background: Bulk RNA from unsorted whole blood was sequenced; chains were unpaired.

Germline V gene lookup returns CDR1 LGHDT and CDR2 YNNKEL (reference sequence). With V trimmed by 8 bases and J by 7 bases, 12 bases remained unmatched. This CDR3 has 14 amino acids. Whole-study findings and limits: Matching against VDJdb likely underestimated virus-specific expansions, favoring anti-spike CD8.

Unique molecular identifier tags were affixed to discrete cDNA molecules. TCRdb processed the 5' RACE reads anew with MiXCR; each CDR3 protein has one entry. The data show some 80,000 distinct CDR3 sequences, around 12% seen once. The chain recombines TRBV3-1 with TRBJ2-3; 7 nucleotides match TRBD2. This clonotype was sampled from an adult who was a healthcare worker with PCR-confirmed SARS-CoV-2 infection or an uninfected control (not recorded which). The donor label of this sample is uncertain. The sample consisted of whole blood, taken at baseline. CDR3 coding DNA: TGTGCCAGCGGGCAGCAGGTGGGACTAAATACGCAGTATTTT. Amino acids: CASGQQVGLNTQYF.